The clone carrying this T cell receptor (beta chain) was observed a few times. Its target is unknown. These data belong to a study of somatic mutations in cytotoxic T cells in rheumatoid arthritis. Study-wide results and caveats: Statistical analysis of the slight TRBV07 underrepresentation in rheumatoid arthritis patients did not adjust for multiple comparisons. Nobody had found out which antigens the expanded CD8+ clones targeted. The study found no significant difference in CD8+ T-cell clonality between rheumatoid arthritis patients and age-matched healthy controls.

Produced via immunoSEQ multiplex PCR; TCRdb's table is partial and in-frame only. The profile shows about 23,000 clones, roughly 80% of them singletons. Positive magnetic bead selection isolated CD4+ and CD8+ cells, and flow cytometry checked purity. With 3 bases removed from V and 3 bases from J, the gap between germline ends came to 14 bases. The CDR3 runs 15 residues. Germline CDR1 reads SGHTA; CDR2 reads FQGNSA. The sequencing sample was made of CD8+ T cells sorted from blood. The chain couples TRBV7-2 to TRBJ1-1; D might be TRBD1 (5 bases). The clonotype comes from an adult with rheumatoid arthritis. This CDR3 is CASSFGGGGYTEAFF. As DNA, the CDR3 is TGTGCCAGCAGCTTCGGCGGGGGAGGCTACACTGAAGCTTTCTTT.